These T cell receptor beta chains were read from a single sample in a study of blood T cell repertoires in COVID-19. Clones were read by immunoSEQ multiplex PCR, and TCRdb kept only the in-frame ones, dropping some. The data contain 180,000 or so clones, approximately 80% of them singletons. Sequenced material: PBMCs or T cells enriched from blood (not recorded which). Receptor source: a man between 60 and 75 years old who had been exposed to COVID-19. CDR3s include the opening cysteine and the closing phenylalanine or tryptophan. Each record gives: CDR3 length, J gene, V gene, CDR3 protein.

len: 14
j_gene: TRBJ2-1
v_gene: TRBV25-1
CDR3aa: CASSELAVEGEQFF

len: 15
j_gene: TRBJ2-7
v_gene: TRBV30
CDR3aa: CAWSVTGGGRPEQYF

len: 15
j_gene: TRBJ2-7
v_gene: TRBV5-6
CDR3aa: CASSLGLAGIYEQYF

len: 15
j_gene: TRBJ1-6
v_gene: TRBV18
CDR3aa: CASSPLQGNNSPLHF

len: 14
j_gene: TRBJ2-1
v_gene: TRBV12-5
CDR3aa: CASGFTSGYNEQFF

len: 14
j_gene: TRBJ2-1
v_gene: TRBV20-1
CDR3aa: CSASSGSSYNEQFF

len: 18
j_gene: TRBJ1-5
v_gene: TRBV7-8
CDR3aa: CASSLREEGWISNQPQHF

len: 14
j_gene: TRBJ2-7
v_gene: TRBV7-2
CDR3aa: CASTSNRASYEQYF

len: 13
j_gene: TRBJ2-7
v_gene: TRBV5-1
CDR3aa: CASSSNRDIEQYF

len: 17
j_gene: TRBJ2-7
v_gene: TRBV7-8
CDR3aa: CASSLRTGSGAVFEQYF

len: 13
j_gene: TRBJ2-6
v_gene: TRBV6-5
CDR3aa: CTSTFSGANVLTF

len: 15
j_gene: TRBJ1-5
v_gene: TRBV27
CDR3aa: CASSLSRQGRQPQHF

len: 14
j_gene: TRBJ2-7
v_gene: TRBV19
CDR3aa: CASSSLLGSYEQYF

len: 11
j_gene: TRBJ2-1
v_gene: TRBV12-3/TRBV12-4
CDR3aa: CASSLVSEQFF

len: 12
j_gene: TRBJ1-3
v_gene: TRBV28
CDR3aa: CASMGRRDTIYF

len: 12
j_gene: TRBJ1-2
v_gene: TRBV24-1
CDR3aa: CATSDSGYGYTF

len: 16
j_gene: TRBJ2-6
v_gene: TRBV6-4
CDR3aa: CASSDRGSSGANVLTF

len: 16
j_gene: TRBJ2-7
v_gene: TRBV19
CDR3aa: CASSIGRQGASYEQYF

len: 16
j_gene: TRBJ2-2
v_gene: TRBV3-1/TRBV3-2
CDR3aa: CASSQARQVATGELFF

len: 14
j_gene: TRBJ1-4
v_gene: TRBV11-2
CDR3aa: CASSIQGFNEKLFF

len: 13
j_gene: TRBJ2-7
v_gene: TRBV5-4
CDR3aa: CASRTQGGNEQYF

len: 18
j_gene: TRBJ2-1
v_gene: TRBV2
CDR3aa: CASRAGLAGPTIYNEQFF

len: 16
j_gene: TRBJ2-2
v_gene: TRBV12-2
CDR3aa: CASRPGVAACTGELFF

len: 15
j_gene: TRBJ2-5
v_gene: TRBV6-2/TRBV6-3
CDR3aa: CASSDRGYRQETQYF

len: 16
j_gene: TRBJ2-3
v_gene: TRBV27
CDR3aa: CASSFSVRAGVDTQYF

len: 15
j_gene: TRBJ1-5
v_gene: TRBV28
CDR3aa: CASSPQGRGNQPQHF

len: 19
j_gene: TRBJ2-2
v_gene: TRBV5-6
CDR3aa: CASSYSGLAGNPSTGELFF

len: 16
j_gene: TRBJ2-5
v_gene: TRBV14
CDR3aa: CASSQPRTSGQETQYF

len: 14
j_gene: TRBJ2-7
v_gene: TRBV7-9
CDR3aa: CASSLIGGARNQYF

len: 13
j_gene: TRBJ2-7
v_gene: TRBV6-5
CDR3aa: CASSSQVKYEQYF

len: 14
j_gene: TRBJ2-5
v_gene: TRBV28
CDR3aa: CASTLAGGRETQYF

len: 16
j_gene: TRBJ2-1
v_gene: TRBV2
CDR3aa: CASSYNSGSSYNEQFF

len: 13
j_gene: TRBJ1-1
v_gene: TRBV12-3/TRBV12-4
CDR3aa: CASGDRDGPEAFF

len: 13
j_gene: TRBJ1-3
v_gene: TRBV5-6
CDR3aa: CASSLAAGNTIYF

len: 16
j_gene: TRBJ2-7
v_gene: TRBV28
CDR3aa: CASSEHTGLAPYEQYF

len: 16
j_gene: TRBJ2-5
v_gene: TRBV5-6
CDR3aa: CASSWRTSGTQETQYF

len: 12
j_gene: TRBJ1-2
v_gene: TRBV29-1
CDR3aa: CSVQDSNYGYTF

len: 16
j_gene: TRBJ1-2
v_gene: TRBV27
CDR3aa: CASSLSAGQARYGYTF

len: 14
j_gene: TRBJ2-1
v_gene: TRBV5-1
CDR3aa: CASSLYSGYNEQFF

len: 16
j_gene: TRBJ1-3
v_gene: TRBV9
CDR3aa: CASSVGFFSSGNTIYF

len: 15
j_gene: TRBJ1-1
v_gene: TRBV13
CDR3aa: CASSTGLGKNTEAFF

len: 15
j_gene: TRBJ2-7
v_gene: TRBV9
CDR3aa: CASSPGTSGFYEQYF

len: 13
j_gene: TRBJ1-2
v_gene: TRBV30
CDR3aa: CAWSGDRKSGYTF

len: 16
j_gene: TRBJ1-1
v_gene: TRBV2
CDR3aa: CASSEAGTGMNTEAFF

len: 16
j_gene: TRBJ2-2
v_gene: TRBV9
CDR3aa: CASSFGTGLVTGELFF

len: 16
j_gene: TRBJ1-4
v_gene: TRBV18
CDR3aa: CASSPQGLWTNEKLFF

len: 14
j_gene: TRBJ1-3
v_gene: TRBV30
CDR3aa: CAWRGDRGRNTIYF

len: 17
j_gene: TRBJ2-7
v_gene: TRBV11-2
CDR3aa: CASSRTAGGRLSYEQYF